The subject of this entry is one TCR beta chain. The data were obtained in a study of Ad26.COV2.S vaccination and SARS-CoV-2 variants. TCRdb keeps only in-frame clones here, not all; method: immunoSEQ multiplex PCR. The table records approximately 420,000 clones, 88% of them present only once. Germline V gives CDR1 SGHAT, CDR2 FQNNGV. Trimming left V 1 base short and J 8 bases short, with 14 bases between. The CDR3 totals 15 residues. Stated treatment: some 19 received Ad26.COV2.S at low or high dose, single or two shots; about 5 received placebo; per-sample allocation not given. Repertoires come from day 63 after the first vaccine or placebo injection.

The TCR sequence derives from a person aged 18 to 59 who received the Ad26.COV2.S COVID-19 vaccine or a placebo. Material: peripheral blood, obtained in a trial of Ad26.COV2.S vaccine versus placebo. The rearrangement uses TRBV11-2 and TRBJ1-4; D not resolved. The CDR3, as DNA: TGTGCCAGCAGCTTAGGTTCCGGGATAAAGGAAAAACTGTTTTTT. Residues: CASSLGSGIKEKLFF.